The entry below describes one T cell receptor (beta chain). Antigen specificity is unknown. This record comes from a study of T cell responses to AZD1222 COVID-19 vaccine. Overall study: It was second doses at about 4 or about 12 weeks that were pooled. General observations from the study: A rise in Spike-specific TCR breadth and depth followed two AZD1222 doses. Seropositive AZD1222 recipients at baseline numbered only five or six. CD4 TCRs covered the whole spike, strongest at regions 160-218 and 743-854.

The V gene lost 0 bases and the J gene lost 7 bases, with 9 bases spanning the gap. The CDR3 extends over 13 amino acids. Generated by immunoSEQ multiplex PCR, the TCRdb table keeps only in-frame clones and is missing some. The sample carries around 150,000 clones, around 90% recorded once. Sequenced here: peripheral blood, sampled on day 0 of AZD1222 vaccination. The chain has TRBV12-3 or TRBV12-4 and TRBJ1-1, with D perhaps matching TRBD1 (5 bases). The clonotype was recovered from an adult in good health. CDR3 sequence reads: CASSLAGPYEAFF. The CDR3 DNA is TGTGCCAGCAGTTTAGCGGGACCCTATGAAGCTTTCTTT.